This TCR beta chain emerged from a study of shared clonotypes between healthy human individuals. Sequenced by immunoSEQ multiplex PCR; TCRdb stores in-frame clones only, minus some. The table includes hundreds of thousands of clones, about 76% detected once. A remark on this clone: Its antigen is unidentified.

Germline loops: CDR1 MDHEN, CDR2 SYDVKM. The CDR3 is made up of 17 amino acids. With 5 bases clipped from V and 2 bases from J, the junction kept 9 bases outside the gene matches. Study-wide results and caveats: Sampling used blood alone; tissue repertoires probably differ.

This TCR was recovered from a woman aged 40 to 50 in good health. Some clones in this sample may be carry-over from other donors' samples. Sequencing was performed on PBMCs. The rearrangement links TRBV28 to TRBJ1-2; 12 bases fit TRBD1. CDR3 nucleotides: TGTGCCAGCAGTACACCGGGGACAGGGGGCCGGAACTATGGCTACACCTTC. Encoded protein: CASSTPGTGGRNYGYTF.